The clone carrying this T cell receptor (beta chain) has only one observation. Its cognate antigen is unknown. Researchers grouped second doses given at about 4 or about 12 weeks into one pool. Germline V gives CDR1 MDHEN, CDR2 SYDVKM. The CDR3 spans 14 residues. V lost 6 bases and J 5 bases, leaving 17 bases between the germline ends. The data belong to a study of T cell responses to AZD1222 COVID-19 vaccine. Findings and limits, study-wide: Just six people given AZD1222 tested seropositive at baseline.

Some clones are missing from TCRdb's copy, which holds only in-frame ones; the method was immunoSEQ multiplex PCR. The sample includes fewer than 150,000 clones, about nine tenths of them seen just once. The sample was peripheral blood, taken 28 days after the second AZD1222 dose. The chain couples TRBV28 to TRBJ2-7; the D is unclear. The receptor's source is an adult who received the AZD1222 COVID-19 vaccine. The CDR3 region is CASSPMVGVDEQYF. The CDR3 DNA follows: TGTGCCAGCAGCCCGATGGTTGGGGTCGACGAGCAGTACTTC. The full variable domain, its missing parts supplied by reference TRBV28 and TRBJ2-7, is DVKVTQSSRYLVKRTGEKVFLECVQDMDHENMFWYRQDPGLGLRLIYFSYDVKMKEKGDIPEGYSVSREKKERFSLILESASTNQTSMYLCASSPMVGVDEQYFGPGTRLTVT.